This T cell receptor (beta chain) appears in the sequencing data of a study of blood T cell repertoires in COVID-19. Assay used: immunoSEQ multiplex PCR; TCRdb lists only in-frame clones, some missing. The sample includes about 55,000 clones, 70% to 90% of them seen just once. The CDR3 loop spans 14 amino acids. Germline V gene lookup returns CDR1 MDHEN and CDR2 SYDVKM. V lost 7 bases and J lost 2; bases outside the gene matches: 4. The sequencing input was peripheral blood. The receptor's source is a man in his 60s with acute or convalescent COVID-19. The V gene is TRBV28, the J gene TRBJ1-2; 10 bases line up with TRBD1. DNA of the CDR3: TGTGCCAGCACTAGGACAGGGGGAAACTATGGCTACACCTTC. Protein sequence: CASTRTGGNYGYTF.